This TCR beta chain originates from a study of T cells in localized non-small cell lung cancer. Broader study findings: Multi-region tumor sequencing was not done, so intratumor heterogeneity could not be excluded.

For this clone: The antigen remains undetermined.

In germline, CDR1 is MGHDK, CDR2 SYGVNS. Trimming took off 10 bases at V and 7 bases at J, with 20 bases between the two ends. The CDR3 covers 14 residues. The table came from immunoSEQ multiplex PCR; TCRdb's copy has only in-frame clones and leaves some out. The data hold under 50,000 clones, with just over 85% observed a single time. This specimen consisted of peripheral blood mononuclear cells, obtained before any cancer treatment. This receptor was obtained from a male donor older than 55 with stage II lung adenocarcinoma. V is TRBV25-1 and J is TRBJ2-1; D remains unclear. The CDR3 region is CATMDGLEQNEQFF. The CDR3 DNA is TGTGCCACCATGGACGGCTTGGAGCAGAATGAGCAGTTCTTC.